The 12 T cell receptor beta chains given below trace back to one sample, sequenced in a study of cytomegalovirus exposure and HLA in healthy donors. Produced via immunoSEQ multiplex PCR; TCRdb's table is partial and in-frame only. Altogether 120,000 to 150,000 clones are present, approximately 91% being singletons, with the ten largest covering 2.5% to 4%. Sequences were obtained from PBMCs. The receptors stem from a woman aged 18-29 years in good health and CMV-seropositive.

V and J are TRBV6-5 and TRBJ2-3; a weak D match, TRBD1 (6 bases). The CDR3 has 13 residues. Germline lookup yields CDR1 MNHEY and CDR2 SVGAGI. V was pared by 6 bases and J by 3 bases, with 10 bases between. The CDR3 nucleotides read TGTGCCAGCAGCACCGACAGGACAGATACGCAGTATTTT. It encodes CASSTDRTDTQYF.

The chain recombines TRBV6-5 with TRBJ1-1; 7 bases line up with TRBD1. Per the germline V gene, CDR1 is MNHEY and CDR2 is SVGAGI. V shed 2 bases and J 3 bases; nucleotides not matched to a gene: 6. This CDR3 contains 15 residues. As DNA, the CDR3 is TGTGCCAGCAGTTACCTAACCACAGGGGACACTGAAGCTTTCTTT. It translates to CASSYLTTGDTEAFF.

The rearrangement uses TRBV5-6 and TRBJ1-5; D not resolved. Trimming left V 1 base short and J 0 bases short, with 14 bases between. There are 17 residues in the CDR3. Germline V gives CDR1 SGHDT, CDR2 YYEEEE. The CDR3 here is CASSLYSGDYSNQPQHF. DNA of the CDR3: TGTGCCAGCAGCTTGTATTCTGGAGATTATAGCAATCAGCCCCAGCATTTT.

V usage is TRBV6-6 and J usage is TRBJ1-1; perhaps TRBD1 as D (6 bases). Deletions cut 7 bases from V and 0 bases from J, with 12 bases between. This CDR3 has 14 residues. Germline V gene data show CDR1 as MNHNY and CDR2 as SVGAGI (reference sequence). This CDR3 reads CASNPQGVNTEAFF. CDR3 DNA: TGTGCCAGCAATCCACAGGGTGTGAACACTGAAGCTTTCTTT.

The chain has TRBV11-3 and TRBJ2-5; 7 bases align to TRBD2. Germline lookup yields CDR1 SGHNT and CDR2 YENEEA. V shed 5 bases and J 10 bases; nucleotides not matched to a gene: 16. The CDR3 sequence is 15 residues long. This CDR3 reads CASSGPGGTTWDQYF. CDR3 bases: TGTGCCAGCAGCGGACCCGGTGGGACTACCTGGGACCAGTACTTC.

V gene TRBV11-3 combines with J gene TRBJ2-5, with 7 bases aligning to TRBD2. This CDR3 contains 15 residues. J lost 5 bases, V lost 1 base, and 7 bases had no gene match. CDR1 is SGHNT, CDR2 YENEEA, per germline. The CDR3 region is CASSLGGREAETQYF. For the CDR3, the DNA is TGTGCCAGCAGCTTAGGGGGACGGGAGGCGGAGACCCAGTACTTC.

As DNA, the CDR3 is TGTGCCAGCAGCCTCTGGGACAGGGGCGAATACACCTTC. Protein: CASSLWDRGEYTF. V usage is TRBV14 and J usage is TRBJ1-2; 10 nucleotides align to TRBD1. Germline V gives CDR1 SGHDN, CDR2 FVKESK. The CDR3 consists of 13 residues. With V trimmed by 4 bases and J by 11 bases, 7 bases remained unmatched.

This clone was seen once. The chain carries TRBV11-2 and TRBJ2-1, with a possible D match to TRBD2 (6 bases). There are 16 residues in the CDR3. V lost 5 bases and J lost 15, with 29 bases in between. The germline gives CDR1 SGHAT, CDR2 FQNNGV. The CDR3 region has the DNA TGTGCCAGCAGCCAAACTACGTCCCTAACAGGTATCGGGGGGTTCTTC. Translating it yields CASSQTTSLTGIGGFF.

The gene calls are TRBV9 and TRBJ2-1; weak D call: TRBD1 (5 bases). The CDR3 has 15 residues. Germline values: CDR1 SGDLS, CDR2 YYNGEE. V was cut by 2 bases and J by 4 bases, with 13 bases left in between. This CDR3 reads CASSVGQPLYNEQFF. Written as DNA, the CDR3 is TGTGCCAGCAGCGTTGGACAACCACTTTACAATGAGCAGTTCTTC.

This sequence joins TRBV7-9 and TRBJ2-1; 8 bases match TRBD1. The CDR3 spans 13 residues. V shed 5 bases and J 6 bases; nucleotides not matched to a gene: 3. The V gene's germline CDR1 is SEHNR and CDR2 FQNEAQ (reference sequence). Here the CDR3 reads CASSPDRGNEQFF. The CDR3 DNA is TGTGCCAGCAGCCCCGACAGGGGCAATGAGCAGTTCTTC. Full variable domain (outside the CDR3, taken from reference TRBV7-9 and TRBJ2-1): DTGVSQNPRHKITKRGQNVTFRCDPISEHNRLYWYRQTLGQGPEFLTYFQNEAQLEKSRLLSDRFSAERPKGSFSTLEIQRTEQGDSAMYLCASSPDRGNEQFFGPGTRLTVL.

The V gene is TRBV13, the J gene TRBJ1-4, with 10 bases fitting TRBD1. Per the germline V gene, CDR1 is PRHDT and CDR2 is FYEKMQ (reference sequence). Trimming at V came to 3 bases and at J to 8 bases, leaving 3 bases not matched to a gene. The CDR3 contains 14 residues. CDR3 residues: CASSLRTGGEKLFF. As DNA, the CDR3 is TGTGCCAGCAGCTTGAGGACAGGGGGGGAAAAACTGTTTTTT.

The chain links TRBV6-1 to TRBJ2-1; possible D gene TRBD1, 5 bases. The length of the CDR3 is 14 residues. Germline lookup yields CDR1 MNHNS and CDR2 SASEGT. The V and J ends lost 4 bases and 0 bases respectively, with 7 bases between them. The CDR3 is CASSADSSYNEQFF. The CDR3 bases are TGTGCCAGCAGTGCCGACAGCTCCTACAATGAGCAGTTCTTC.